The source of this TCR beta chain is a study of T cells in Graves' hyperthyroidism and ophthalmopathy. Disease lasting under 3 months, a NOSPECS grade of at least 4, and a Clinical Activity Score of at least 3 were features of the ophthalmopathy patients. The study based diagnoses on clinical symptoms, serum thyroxine and TRAb, thyroid ultrasound and orbital computed tomography. The CDR3 consists of 14 residues. Germline assignment: CDR1 MGHRA and CDR2 YSYEKL. V lost 10 bases, J lost 4 bases, and 17 bases lay in between. Authors of the study amplified TCR beta CDR3 regions from RNA transcripts. A set of HTBI primers served as the primers for a first-round RT-PCR of the TCR CDR3. TCRdb reanalysed the multiplex PCR reads using MiXCR and keeps one entry per CDR3 protein. The sample records hundreds of thousands of distinct CDR3 sequences, about 15% being singletons.

V is TRBV4-1 and J is TRBJ2-1; maybe TRBD1 (5 bases). The sequencing input was blood. The sequence came from a man aged 18 to 35 with Graves' ophthalmopathy. The CDR3 here is CANTLGATYNEQFF. In DNA, the CDR3 is TGCGCCAACACCCTTGGGGCGACATACAATGAGCAGTTCTTC.